This T cell receptor beta chain emerged from a study of shared clonotypes between healthy human individuals. Overall study: CD4 naive cells filled three plates per donor, CD4 memory three, CD8 naive two and CD8 memory one.

This CDR3 comprises 11 residues. Trimming removed 2 bases from V and 9 bases from J, with 6 bases in between. The germline gives CDR1 SGHDT, CDR2 YYEEEE. General study results and limits: The study found lower generation probabilities in non-shared clonotypes than in those shared by all four donors.

As for this clone: As yet, its antigen is unknown.

Sorted subsets were amplified in replicate PCRs using around 200 ng DNA, tens of thousands of T cell genomes. Some clones are missing from TCRdb's copy, which holds only in-frame ones; the method was immunoSEQ multiplex PCR. The sample shows roughly 300,000 clones, roughly 91% of them seen only once. This TCR derives from a young man in good health. The J gene is TRBJ2-1, the V gene TRBV5-6; maybe TRBD2 (6 bases). The sequencing input was memory CD8+ T cells sorted from blood. Subset defined: CD45RO+ cells pooled with CCR7-negative TemRA cells. Here the CDR3 DNA reads TGTGCCAGCAGCTTCGGGGGTGAGCAGTTCTTC. Encoded protein: CASSFGGEQFF.